This TCR beta chain comes out of a study of shared clonotypes between healthy human individuals. Measured with immunoSEQ multiplex PCR; TCRdb has only the in-frame clones, and not every one. The sample lists a few million clones; 90% to 95% were seen once. CDR1 and CDR2 (germline): LGHNA, YSLEER. J was trimmed by 8 bases and V by 1 base; bases with no gene match: 11. This CDR3 is 18 amino acids long. This receptor was taken from a man between 18 and 35 years old in good health. What was sequenced was naive CD4+ T cells sorted from blood. Specified subset: CD45RA+ positively selected. The V call is TRBV4-3, the J call TRBJ1-4, with 12 bases lining up with TRBD1. In DNA, the CDR3 is TGCGCCAGCAGCCAAGTTTGGGACAGGGGGCGCGTAGGAGAAAAACTGTTTTTT. Protein: CASSQVWDRGRVGEKLFF.